This paragraph reports one T cell receptor (beta chain). This table comes from immunoSEQ multiplex PCR, and its TCRdb copy is limited to in-frame clones, with some not included. Of some 230,000 clones listed, approximately 82% were seen once; the top ten hold about 15%. V was clipped by 4 bases and J by 5 bases; unmatched bases: 7. CDR3 size: 16 residues. CDR1 SGHRS and CDR2 YFSETQ come from the germline V gene. These data come from a study of blood T cell repertoires in COVID-19. Cohort 3 recovered donors had two negative PCRs, clearance, or symptom resolution. This chain joins TRBV5-1 and TRBJ2-3; 13 positions agree with TRBD2. This sequence originates from a man aged 35 to 55 who had recovered from COVID-19. The sample was PBMCs or T cells enriched from blood (not recorded which). In nucleotides, the CDR3 is TGCGCCAGCAGCCCGGGACTAGCGGGATTGATAGATACGCAGTATTTT. This sequence encodes CASSPGLAGLIDTQYF. The complete variable domain, with remaining parts taken from reference TRBV5-1 and TRBJ2-3, reads KAGVTQTPRYLIKTRGQQVTLSCSPISGHRSVSWYQQTPGQGLQFLFEYFSETQRNKGNFPGRFSGRQFSNSRSEMNVSTLELGDSALYLCASSPGLAGLIDTQYFGPGTRLTVL.